These T cell receptor beta chains were read from a single sample in a study of blood T cell repertoires in COVID-19. Sequenced by immunoSEQ multiplex PCR; TCRdb stores in-frame clones only, minus some. This table has tens of thousands of clones, roughly 84% appearing once. Sequenced input: peripheral blood. All receptors come from an older man with COVID-19, enrolled during active disease. CDR3s include the opening cysteine and the closing phenylalanine or tryptophan. D genes are given only for firm matches. Size tells how often a clone was seen (once, few, many) or the class of an expanded clone, and some rows leave it out.

TRBV5-1,TRBD2,few,TRBJ2-5,TGCGCCAGCAGCGCTGGAGGGACTAGCGGGAGCGGAGAGACCCAGTACTTC,CASSAGGTSGSGETQYF
TRBV11-2,-,-,TRBJ1-4,TGTGCCAGCAGCGCCCAGGGTTATTATAATGAAAAACTGTTTTTT,CASSAQGYYNEKLFF
TRBV19,-,-,TRBJ1-1,TGTGCCAGTAGTCGGAACACTGAAGCTTTCTTT,CASSRNTEAFF
TRBV24-1,TRBD2,-,TRBJ2-1,TGTGCCACCAGTGATTTCGTACTAGCGGGCCTCAATGAGCAGTTCTTC,CATSDFVLAGLNEQFF
TRBV11-2,-,-,TRBJ1-2,TGTGCCAGCAGTACTCAGCGGGGACCGAACTATGGCTACACCTTC,CASSTQRGPNYGYTF
TRBV7-9,-,few,TRBJ1-5,TGTGCCAGCAGCTTAGATACAGTCAGCAATCAGCCCCAGCATTTT,CASSLDTVSNQPQHF
TRBV15,-,-,TRBJ1-1,TGTGCCACCAGCAGAGATGGACTGGATGAAGCTTTCTTT,CATSRDGLDEAFF
TRBV6-5,TRBD1,-,TRBJ1-1,TGTGCCAGCAAAAAGGACAGGGGAGGCCCTGAAGCTTTCTTT,CASKKDRGGPEAFF
TRBV29-1,-,-,TRBJ1-1,TGCAGCGTTGAAAGGACACAGAACACTGAAGCTTTCTTT,CSVERTQNTEAFF
TRBV6-1,-,-,TRBJ2-2,TGTGCCAGCAGTGAACGGGTATTGGGCACCGGGGAGCTGTTTTTT,CASSERVLGTGELFF
TRBV19,TRBD2,-,TRBJ2-5,TGTGCCAGTAGTCCGGGACTAGCGGGAGGAACGACCCAGTACTTC,CASSPGLAGGTTQYF
TRBV5-1,TRBD1,-,TRBJ1-4,TGCGCCAGCAGCTTGTTAGCCCAGGGGGTCGCAACTAATGAAAAACTGTTTTTT,CASSLLAQGVATNEKLFF
TRBV7-9,TRBD1,-,TRBJ1-4,TGTGCCAGCAGCTCCGGACTTGGAGCGGGACAGGGGGAAAAACTGTTTTTT,CASSSGLGAGQGEKLFF
TRBV9,TRBD2,-,TRBJ2-5,TGTGCCAGCAGCGCCCTGGGCGGGGGGATGGAGACCCAGTACTTC,CASSALGGGMETQYF
TRBV10-3,TRBD1,once,TRBJ1-1,TGTGCCATCAGTGAGTCGCGAGTCGGGGACAGGTCTAACACTGAAGCTTTCTTT,CAISESRVGDRSNTEAFF
TRBV2,-,-,TRBJ2-7,TGTGCCAGCCAGATCCCCTTGGTCGAGCAGTACTTC,CASQIPLVEQYF
TRBV5-6,-,-,TRBJ2-5,TGTGCCAGCAGCTTTGAGTACCAAGAGACCCAGTACTTC,CASSFEYQETQYF
TRBV28,TRBD1,-,TRBJ1-2,TGTGCCAGCAGTTCACCCAGCCGGGGACAGAACTATGGCTACACCTTC,CASSSPSRGQNYGYTF
TRBV12-2,-,-,TRBJ2-6,TGTGCAAGTCGGGCAGGGATGAATTGCTCTGGGGCCAACGTCCTGACTTTC,CASRAGMNCSGANVLTF
TRBV20-1,-,-,TRBJ2-1,TGCAGTGCTAGTGGTCTGCGCTGGGACTTCACGGGAAATGAGCAGTTCTTC,CSASGLRWDFTGNEQFF
TRBV27,TRBD1,-,TRBJ1-2,TGTGCCAGCAGTAGCAGGGGGGCTAACTATGGCTACACCTTC,CASSSRGANYGYTF
TRBV30,-,-,TRBJ1-2,TGTGCCTGGAGTGTACGACAGTGGAATGGCTACACCTTC,CAWSVRQWNGYTF
TRBV7-9,TRBD2,-,TRBJ2-3,TGTGCCAGCAGCTTCACAGCGGGGACAGATACGCAGTATTTT,CASSFTAGTDTQYF
TRBV28,-,-,TRBJ1-5,TGTGCCAGCACACTCGGGTGGGATCAGCCCCAGCATTTT,CASTLGWDQPQHF
TRBV6-5,-,-,TRBJ1-1,TGTGCCAGCACCCAGTCTCCCCTTACTGAAGCTTTCTTT,CASTQSPLTEAFF
TRBV5-5,TRBD2,once,TRBJ2-2,TGTGCCAGCAGCTTGTTCCCGGGGGGAGGAACCGGGGAGCTGTTTTTT,CASSLFPGGGTGELFF
TRBV5-6,-,-,TRBJ2-2,TGTGCCAGCAGCTTTATCTCCAGGGCGGACACCGGGGAGCTGTTTTTT,CASSFISRADTGELFF
TRBV29-1,TRBD2,-,TRBJ2-5,TGCAGCGTGGCCCATAGCGGGAGGGCCGAGGGGGAGACCCAGTACTTC,CSVAHSGRAEGETQYF
TRBV4-3,-,-,TRBJ2-3,TGCGCCAGCAGCCAAGATTGGCTTAGCACAGATACGCAGTATTTT,CASSQDWLSTDTQYF
TRBV11-3,-,-,TRBJ2-5,TGTGCCAGCAGCGAGACAGCGTACCAAGAGACCCAGTACTTC,CASSETAYQETQYF
TRBV4-3,TRBD2,-,TRBJ2-1,TGCGCCAGCAGCCAAGTAGCGGGGGCACCCTACAATGAGCAGTTCTTC,CASSQVAGAPYNEQFF
TRBV7-9,TRBD2,-,TRBJ2-3,TGTGCCAGCAGCTTTTTTAGCGGGGGGACGACGCATGATACGCAGTATTTT,CASSFFSGGTTHDTQYF
TRBV19,-,-,TRBJ2-3,TGTGCCAGTAGTAGGACTAACACAGATACGCAGTATTTT,CASSRTNTDTQYF
TRBV24-1,-,-,TRBJ2-2,TGTGCCACCAGTGATTTCACGCAGTTCGACACCGGGGAGCTGTTTTTT,CATSDFTQFDTGELFF
TRBV7-2,-,-,TRBJ1-6,TGTGCCAGCAGCTTAGCTAGTGGGCGTCCCCTCCACTTT,CASSLASGRPLHF
TRBV6-2/TRBV6-3,TRBD2,-,TRBJ2-1,TGTGCCAGCAGCAGACTAGCGGGGTTTAATGAGCAGTTCTTC,CASSRLAGFNEQFF
TRBV24-1,TRBD1,-,TRBJ2-2,TGTGCCACCAGTGATTGGACAGGGGGGACCGGGGAGCTGTTTTTT,CATSDWTGGTGELFF
TRBV20-1,-,once,TRBJ1-3,TGCAGTGCTAGTGCGGGGGGCCCCACCTCTGGAAACACCATATATTTT,CSASAGGPTSGNTIYF
TRBV29-1,-,few,TRBJ2-1,TGCAGCGTTGACGGGGGGCCTCGACATGAGCAGTTCTTC,CSVDGGPRHEQFF